This TCR beta chain was sequenced in a study of blood T cell repertoires in COVID-19. Looking at the study overall: There were acute and convalescent COVID-19 samples, and they came from the United States, Italy and Spain.

Libraries were prepared by immunoSEQ multiplex PCR; TCRdb keeps only in-frame clonotypes and omits some of them. The sample has around 330,000 clones, around 89% seen once. The germline V gene has CDR1 SGHTA and CDR2 FQGNSA. Trimming stripped 6 bases from V and 5 bases from J, with 13 bases between. The CDR3 loop spans 13 amino acids. Participants were aged 18 to 89 years, lived in 20 to 30 US areas, and enrolled virtually. The origin of this receptor is a woman aged 35 to 49 who had recovered from COVID-19. This rearrangement joins TRBV7-2 to TRBJ2-5; tentatively, D is TRBD2 (6 bases). Sequenced material: PBMCs or T cells enriched from blood (not recorded which). The CDR3 nucleotides are TGTGCCAGCAGGTCCCCTAGCGTTGAGACCCAGTACTTC. Its protein is CASRSPSVETQYF.